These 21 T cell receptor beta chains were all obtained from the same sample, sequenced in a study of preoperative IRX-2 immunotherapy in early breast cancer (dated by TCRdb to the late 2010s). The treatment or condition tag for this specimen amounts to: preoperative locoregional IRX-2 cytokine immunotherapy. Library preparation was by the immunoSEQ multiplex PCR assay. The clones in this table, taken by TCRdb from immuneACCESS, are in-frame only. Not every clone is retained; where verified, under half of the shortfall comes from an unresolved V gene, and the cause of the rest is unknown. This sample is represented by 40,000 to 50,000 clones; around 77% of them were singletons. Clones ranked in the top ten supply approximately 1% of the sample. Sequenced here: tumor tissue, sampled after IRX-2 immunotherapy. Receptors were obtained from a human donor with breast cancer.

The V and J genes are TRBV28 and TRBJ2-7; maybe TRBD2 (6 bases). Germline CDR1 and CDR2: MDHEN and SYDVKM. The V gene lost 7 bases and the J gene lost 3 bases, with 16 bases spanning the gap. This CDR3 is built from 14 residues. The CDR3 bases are TGTGCCAGCATTCCGCAGGGCGGGGTCTACGAGCAGTACTTC. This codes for CASIPQGGVYEQYF.

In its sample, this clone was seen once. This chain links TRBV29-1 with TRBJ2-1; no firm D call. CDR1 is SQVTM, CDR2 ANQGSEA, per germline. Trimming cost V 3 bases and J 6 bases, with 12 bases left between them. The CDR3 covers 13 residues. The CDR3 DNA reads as TGCAGCGTTGATTCTCTCCTTCCCAATGAGCAGTTCTTC. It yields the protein CSVDSLLPNEQFF.

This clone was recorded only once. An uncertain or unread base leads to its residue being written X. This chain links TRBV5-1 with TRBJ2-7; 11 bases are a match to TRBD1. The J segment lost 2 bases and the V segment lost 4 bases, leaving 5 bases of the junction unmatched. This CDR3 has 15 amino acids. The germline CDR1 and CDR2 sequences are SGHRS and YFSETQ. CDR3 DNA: TGCGCCAGCAGCGGAGGGACAGGGGGGWCCTACGAGCAGTACTTC. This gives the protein CASSGGTGGXYEQYF.

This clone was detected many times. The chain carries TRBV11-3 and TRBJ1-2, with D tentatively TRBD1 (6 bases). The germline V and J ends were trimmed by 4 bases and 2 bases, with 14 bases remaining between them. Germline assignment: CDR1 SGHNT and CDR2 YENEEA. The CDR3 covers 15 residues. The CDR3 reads CASSSGAGMNYGYTF. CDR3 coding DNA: TGTGCCAGCAGCTCAGGGGCAGGGATGAACTATGGCTACACCTTC.

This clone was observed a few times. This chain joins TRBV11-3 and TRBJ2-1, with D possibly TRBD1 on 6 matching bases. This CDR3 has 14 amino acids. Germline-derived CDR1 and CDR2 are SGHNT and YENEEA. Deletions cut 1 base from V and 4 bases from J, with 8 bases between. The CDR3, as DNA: TGTGCCAGCAGCTTAGGGACAGATTACAATGAGCAGTTCTTC. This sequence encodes CASSLGTDYNEQFF.

CDR3 loop: CASILRSRDYSNQPQHF. For the CDR3, the DNA is TGTGCCAGCATTTTACGGTCCAGGGATTATAGCAATCAGCCCCAGCATTTT. This rearrangement joins TRBV6-4 to TRBJ1-5, with a possible D match to TRBD1 (5 bases). This CDR3 contains 17 residues. Trimming removed 7 bases at V and 0 bases at J, with 19 bases between. Germline CDR1 reads MRHNA; CDR2 reads SNTAGT.

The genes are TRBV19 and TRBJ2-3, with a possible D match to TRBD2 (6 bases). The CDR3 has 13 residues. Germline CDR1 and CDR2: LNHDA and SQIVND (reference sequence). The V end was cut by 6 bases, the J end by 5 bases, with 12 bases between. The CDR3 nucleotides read TGTGCCAGTAGACGGGAGAACTTAGATACGCAGTATTTT. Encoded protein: CASRRENLDTQYF.

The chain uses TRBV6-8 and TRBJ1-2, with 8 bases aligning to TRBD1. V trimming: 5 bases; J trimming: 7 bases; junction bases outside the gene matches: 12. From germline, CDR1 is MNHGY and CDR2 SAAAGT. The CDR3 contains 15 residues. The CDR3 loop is CASSARQGTEAGYTF. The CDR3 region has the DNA TGTGCCAGCAGTGCAAGACAGGGGACTGAAGCTGGCTACACCTTC.

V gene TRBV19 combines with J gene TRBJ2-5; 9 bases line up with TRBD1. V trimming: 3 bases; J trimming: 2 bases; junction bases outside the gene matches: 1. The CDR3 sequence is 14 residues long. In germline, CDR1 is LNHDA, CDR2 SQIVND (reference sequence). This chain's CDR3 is CASSMDRGQETQYF. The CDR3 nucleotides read TGTGCCAGTAGTATGGACAGGGGACAAGAGACCCAGTACTTC.

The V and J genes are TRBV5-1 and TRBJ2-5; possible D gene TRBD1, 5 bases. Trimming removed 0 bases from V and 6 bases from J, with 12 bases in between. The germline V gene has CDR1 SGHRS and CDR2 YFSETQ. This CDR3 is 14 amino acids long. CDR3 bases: TGCGCCAGCAGCTTGGGGGGCGAGACGAAGACCCAGTACTTC. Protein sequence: CASSLGGETKTQYF.

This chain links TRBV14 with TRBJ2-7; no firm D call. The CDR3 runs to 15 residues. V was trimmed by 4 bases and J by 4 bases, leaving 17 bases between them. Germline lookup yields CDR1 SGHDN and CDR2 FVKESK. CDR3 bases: TGTGCCAGCAGCCCCAAGGCACCTGTGGTGTACGAGCAGTACTTC. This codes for CASSPKAPVVYEQYF.

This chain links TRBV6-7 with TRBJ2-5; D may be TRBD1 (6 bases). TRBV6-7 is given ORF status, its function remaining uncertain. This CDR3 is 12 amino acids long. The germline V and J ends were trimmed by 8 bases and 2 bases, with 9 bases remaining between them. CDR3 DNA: TGTGCCAGCCTTGGACAGCAAGAGACCCAGTACTTC. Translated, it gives CASLGQQETQYF.

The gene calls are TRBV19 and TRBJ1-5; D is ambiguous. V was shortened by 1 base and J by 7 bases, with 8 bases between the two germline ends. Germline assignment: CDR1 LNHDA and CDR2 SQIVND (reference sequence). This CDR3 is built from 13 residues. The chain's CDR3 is CASSIAGGQPQHF. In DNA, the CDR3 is TGTGCCAGTAGTATAGCGGGAGGCCAGCCCCAGCATTTT.

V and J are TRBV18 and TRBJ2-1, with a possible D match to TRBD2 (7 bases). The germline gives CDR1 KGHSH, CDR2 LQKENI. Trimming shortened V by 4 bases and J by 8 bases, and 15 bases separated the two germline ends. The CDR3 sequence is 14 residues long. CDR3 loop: CASSLIGGADEQFF. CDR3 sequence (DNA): TGTGCCAGCTCACTAATAGGGGGGGCGGATGAGCAGTTCTTC.

CDR3: CARLGPRGNEQFF. CDR3 bases: TGTGCCCGTCTCGGGCCACGGGGCAATGAGCAGTTCTTC. The chain uses TRBV19 and TRBJ2-1, with D tentatively TRBD2 (5 bases). CDR1 LNHDA and CDR2 SQIVND come from the germline V gene (reference sequence). V was shortened by 11 bases and J by 6 bases, with 17 bases between the two germline ends. This CDR3 has 13 residues.

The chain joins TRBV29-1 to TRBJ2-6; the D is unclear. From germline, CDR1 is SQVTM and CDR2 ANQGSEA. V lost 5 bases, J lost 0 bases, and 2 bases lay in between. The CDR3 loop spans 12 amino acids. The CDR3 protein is CSVNSGANVLTF. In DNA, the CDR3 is TGCAGCGTTAACTCTGGGGCCAACGTCCTGACTTTC.

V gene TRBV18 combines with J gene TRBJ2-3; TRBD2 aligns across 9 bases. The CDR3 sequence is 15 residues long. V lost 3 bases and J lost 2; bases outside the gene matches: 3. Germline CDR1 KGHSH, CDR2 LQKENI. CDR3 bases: TGTGCCAGCTCACCTCTAGCGGGGAACACAGATACGCAGTATTTT. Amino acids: CASSPLAGNTDTQYF.

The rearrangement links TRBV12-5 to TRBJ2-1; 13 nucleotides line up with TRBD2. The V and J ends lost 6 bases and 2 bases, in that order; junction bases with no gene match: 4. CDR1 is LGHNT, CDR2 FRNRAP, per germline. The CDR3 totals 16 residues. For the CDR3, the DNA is TGTGCTAGTGGAACCACTAGCGGGGGGGCCTACAATGAGCAGTTCTTC. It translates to CASGTTSGGAYNEQFF. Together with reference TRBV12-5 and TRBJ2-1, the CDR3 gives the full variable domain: DARVTQTPRHKVTEMGQEVTMRCQPILGHNTVFWYRQTMMQGLELLAYFRNRAPLDDSGMPKDRFSAEMPDATLATLKIQPSEPRDSAVYFCASGTTSGGAYNEQFFGPGTRLTVL.

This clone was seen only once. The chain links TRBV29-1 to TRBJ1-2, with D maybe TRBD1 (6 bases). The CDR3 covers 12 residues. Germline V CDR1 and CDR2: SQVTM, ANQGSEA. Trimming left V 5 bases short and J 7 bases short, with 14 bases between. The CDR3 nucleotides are TGCAGCGTTTCTAGGGGGGAGAGTGGCTACACCTTC. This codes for CSVSRGESGYTF.

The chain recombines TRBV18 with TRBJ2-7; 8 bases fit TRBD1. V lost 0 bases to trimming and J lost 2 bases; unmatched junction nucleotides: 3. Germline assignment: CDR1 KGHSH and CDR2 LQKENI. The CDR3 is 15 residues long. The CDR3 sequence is CASSPPGQAPYEQYF. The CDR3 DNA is TGTGCCAGCTCACCACCGGGACAGGCCCCCTACGAGCAGTACTTC. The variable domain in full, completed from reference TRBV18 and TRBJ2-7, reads NAGVMQNPRHLVRRRGQEARLRCSPMKGHSHVYWYRQLPEEGLKFMVYLQKENIIDESGMPKERFSAEFPKEGPSILRIQQVVRGDSAAYFCASSPPGQAPYEQYFGPGTRLTVT.

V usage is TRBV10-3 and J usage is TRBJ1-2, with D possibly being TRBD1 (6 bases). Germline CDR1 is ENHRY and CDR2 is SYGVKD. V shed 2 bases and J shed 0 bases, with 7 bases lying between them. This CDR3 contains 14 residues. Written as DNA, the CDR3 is TGTGCCATCAGTGAGCAGGGGACTAACTATGGCTACACCTTC. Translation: CAISEQGTNYGYTF.